The rows below give T cell receptor beta chains drawn from one sample of a study of a mutant IDH1 vaccine in newly diagnosed glioma. Assay used: immunoSEQ multiplex PCR; TCRdb lists only in-frame clones, some missing. The sample lists fewer than 35,000 clones; more than 55% were seen once. These receptors have no known antigen. Sequencing was performed on PBMCs, taken from a glioma patient whose treatment included an IDH1 peptide vaccine. All receptors derive from a woman between 18 and 29 years old with glioma. CDR3s include the opening cysteine and the closing phenylalanine or tryptophan. The order of the fields is J gene, V gene, D gene, clone size, CDR3 protein, CDR3 DNA. D genes are given only for firm matches. Expanded clones are given a class, and other clones once, few, many or no size at all.

>TRBJ2-1|TRBV27|TRBD1|once
CASSLLPRGSNEQFF
TGTGCCAGCTCTTTACTACCCAGGGGGTCCAATGAGCAGTTCTTC
>TRBJ2-1|TRBV9|NA|few
CASSVGASSYNEQFF
TGTGCCAGCAGCGTCGGGGCCTCCTCCTACAATGAGCAGTTCTTC
>TRBJ2-3|TRBV29-1|TRBD1|NA
CSVDGQGGTDTQYF
TGCAGCGTCGACGGACAGGGTGGGACAGATACGCAGTATTTT
>TRBJ2-2|TRBV6-1|NA|NA
CASGNTGELFF
TGTGCCAGCGGGAACACCGGGGAGCTGTTTTTT
>TRBJ2-3|TRBV2|TRBD2|few
CASKASGGAGDTQYF
TGTGCCAGCAAGGCTAGCGGGGGGGCCGGAGATACGCAGTATTTT
>TRBJ2-7|TRBV4-3|NA|NA
CASSQVPFGYEQYF
TGCGCCAGCAGCCAAGTTCCGTTCGGGTACGAGCAGTACTTC
>TRBJ1-6|TRBV5-8|TRBD1|few
CASSWSTGLGDSPLHF
TGTGCCAGCAGCTGGTCGACAGGGTTAGGGGATTCACCCCTCCACTTT
>TRBJ2-2|TRBV28|NA|NA
CASSHGVPGELFF
TGTGCCAGCAGCCATGGGGTACCCGGGGAGCTGTTTTTT
>TRBJ2-1|TRBV18|TRBD2|few
CASSPFGTSQNEQFF
TGTGCCAGCTCACCCTTCGGGACTAGTCAGAATGAGCAGTTCTTC
>TRBJ2-3|TRBV7-9|NA|NA
CASSPRGGATDTQYF
TGTGCCAGCAGCCCAAGGGGCGGGGCCACAGATACGCAGTATTTT
>TRBJ1-2|TRBV29-1|NA|NA
CSVEEWDGYTF
TGCAGCGTTGAAGAATGGGATGGCTACACCTTC
>TRBJ1-1|TRBV30|TRBD1|NA
CAAYPGQGTSTEAFF
TGTGCCGCATACCCGGGACAGGGGACGAGCACTGAAGCTTTCTTT
>TRBJ1-3|TRBV4-1|TRBD1|NA
CASSQRGQDSGNTIYF
TGCGCCAGCAGCCAACGAGGACAGGACAGTGGAAACACCATATATTTT
>TRBJ2-1|TRBV6-1|NA|NA
CASSDPGPPRNEQFF
TGTGCCAGCAGTGACCCGGGTCCCCCAAGGAATGAGCAGTTCTTC
>TRBJ1-2|TRBV7-9|NA|NA
CASSLGGDAGYTF
TGTGCCAGCAGCTTAGGGGGGGACGCGGGCTACACCTTC
>TRBJ1-1|TRBV7-2|NA|NA
CASRDPHTEAFF
TGTGCCAGCAGAGATCCCCACACTGAAGCTTTCTTT
>TRBJ1-5|TRBV19|NA|NA
CASRAPGVGNQPQHF
TGTGCCAGTAGAGCCCCAGGGGTAGGCAATCAGCCCCAGCATTTT
>TRBJ1-1|TRBV28|NA|NA
CASSPDGGGNTEAFF
TGTGCCAGCAGTCCCGACGGCGGGGGGAACACTGAAGCTTTCTTT
>TRBJ2-3|TRBV10-3|NA|NA
CAISERGISTDTQYF
TGTGCCATCAGTGAGAGGGGAATTAGCACAGATACGCAGTATTTT
>TRBJ1-2|TRBV30|NA|NA
CAWTLTANYGYTF
TGTGCCTGGACTCTCACAGCTAACTATGGCTACACCTTC
>TRBJ1-3|TRBV6-5|NA|NA
CASSGGTEGNTIYF
TGTGCCAGCAGCGGGGGTACCGAAGGAAACACCATATATTTT
>TRBJ1-4|TRBV7-9|NA|few
CASSFSASSGQLFF
TGTGCCAGCAGCTTTTCGGCCTCGTCTGGGCAACTGTTTTTT
>TRBJ2-7|TRBV11-2|NA|NA
CASSLIVTSARALYF
TGTGCCAGCAGCTTAATCGTAACCAGCGCCAGGGCCCTCTACTTC
>TRBJ1-2|TRBV19|NA|few
CASSIGNQVSNGYTF
TGTGCCAGTAGTATCGGGAATCAGGTTTCTAACGGCTACACCTTC
>TRBJ1-2|TRBV5-4|TRBD1|few
CASSSGQGNYGYTF
TGTGCCAGCAGCTCCGGACAGGGCAACTATGGCTACACCTTC
>TRBJ2-2|TRBV19|TRBD2|NA
CASSKTSGSIGELFF
TGTGCCAGTAGTAAAACTAGCGGGAGTATCGGGGAGCTGTTTTTT
>TRBJ2-3|TRBV10-3|NA|once
CAISESLTSAPTDTQYF
TGTGCCATCAGTGAGTCCCTGACTAGTGCCCCCACGGATACGCAGTATTTT
>TRBJ2-3|TRBV10-3|TRBD2|NA
CAIGPSGGSTDTQYF
TGTGCCATCGGGCCTAGCGGGGGGAGCACAGATACGCAGTATTTT
>TRBJ2-7|TRBV6-1|TRBD2|NA
CASSGGLYEQYF
TGTGCCTCTAGCGGGGGGTTGTACGAGCAGTACTTC